This TCR beta chain derives from a study of cytomegalovirus exposure and HLA in healthy donors. Use of 60 Vbeta and 13 Jbeta primers characterized the PCR. Generated by immunoSEQ multiplex PCR, the TCRdb table keeps only in-frame clones and is missing some. The repertoire consists of tens of thousands of clones, with around 81% occurring once and the leading ten covering about 1.1%. The V end lost 0 bases, the J end lost 5 bases, and 6 bases lay between the germline ends. Germline lookup yields CDR1 SGHVS and CDR2 FQNEAQ. The CDR3 loop spans 13 amino acids. Healthy bone marrow donors made up the donor group.

The chain combines TRBV7-8 with TRBJ2-3; D is undetermined. This clonotype was sampled from a male donor in good health and CMV-seronegative. Sequencing was performed on PBMCs. The CDR3 sequence is CASSLAFIDTQYF. The CDR3 region has the DNA TGTGCCAGCAGCTTAGCATTCATAGATACGCAGTATTTT.